This T cell receptor beta chain was sequenced for a study of cytomegalovirus exposure and HLA in healthy donors. Whole-study results and caveats: A prior analysis recorded that most TCR beta V segments were productive about 90% or about 30% of the time. No immune exposure information besides CMV serostatus was available.

Amplification used 60 Vbeta primers and 13 Jbeta primers. The protocol was immunoSEQ multiplex PCR, while the TCRdb copy is restricted to in-frame clones and leaves out a portion. Seen here are fewer than 200,000 clones, roughly 74% observed once, and the top ten hold over 4.5%. The germline V gene has CDR1 GTSNPN and CDR2 SVGIG (reference sequence). The V and J ends lost 2 bases and 0 bases respectively, with 10 bases between them. The CDR3 totals 14 residues. Donors in the study were healthy people who gave bone marrow. Points on this clone: What it recognizes is unknown.

This sequence originates from a male donor in good health and CMV-seronegative. Sequencing input: PBMCs. The rearrangement joins TRBV30 to TRBJ1-1; D remains ambiguous. The CDR3 loop reads CAWSRSTLNTEAFF. CDR3 DNA sequence: TGTGCCTGGAGTCGGTCTACGTTGAACACTGAAGCTTTCTTT.